The 9 T cell receptor beta chains reported below all come from one sample, sequenced in a study of technical replicates of blood from a few donors. Sequencing used immunoSEQ multiplex PCR; TCRdb keeps in-frame clones, though not all of them. The table lists tens of thousands of clones, 88% of them singletons. Source material: PBMCs. The source of these receptors is a human donor in good health. Some clones in this sample may be carry-over from other donors' samples.

V gene TRBV7-2 combines with J gene TRBJ2-3; D perhaps matches TRBD2 (7 bases). The CDR3 has 15 amino acids. Germline V gene data show CDR1 as SGHTA and CDR2 as FQGNSA. V lost 3 bases and J lost 2, with 12 bases in between. The CDR3 region has the DNA TGTGCCAGCAGCTTTCGGGGGGCCCACACAGATACGCAGTATTTT. Translated, it gives CASSFRGAHTDTQYF.

The chain is built from TRBV4-3 and TRBJ2-7, with 7 bases lining up with TRBD1. The germline CDR1 and CDR2 sequences are LGHNA and YSLEER. J gave up 0 bases and V 1 base, and 9 bases lay outside the gene matches. The CDR3 consists of 17 residues. CDR3 amino acids: CASSQAWTGGSSYEQYF. CDR3 nucleotides: TGCGCCAGCAGCCAAGCTTGGACAGGTGGAAGCTCCTACGAGCAGTACTTC.

The chain recombines TRBV7-3 with TRBJ2-7; D is perhaps TRBD1 (8 bases). Germline CDR1 reads SGHTA; CDR2 reads FQGTGA. V was shortened by 3 bases and J by 4 bases, with 16 bases between the two germline ends. The CDR3 is 15 amino acids. As DNA, the CDR3 is TGTGCCAGCAGCTTGGGGGGGGGACAGGAATACGAGCAGTACTTC. Residues: CASSLGGGQEYEQYF. Using reference TRBV7-3 and TRBJ2-7 for the parts outside the CDR3, the full variable domain is GAGVSQTPSNKVTEKGKYVELRCDPISGHTALYWYRQSLGQGPEFLIYFQGTGAADDSGLPNDRFFAVRPEGSVSTLKIQRTERGDSAVYLCASSLGGGQEYEQYFGPGTRLTVT.

The chain employs TRBV5-6 and TRBJ2-5; 7 nucleotides line up with TRBD2. The V and J ends lost 4 bases and 1 base, in that order; junction bases with no gene match: 4. Germline values: CDR1 SGHDT, CDR2 YYEEEE. CDR3 length equals 14 residues. The CDR3 loop reads CASSETSVQETQYF. The DNA for the CDR3 is TGTGCCAGCAGCGAAACTAGCGTCCAAGAGACCCAGTACTTC.

This sequence joins TRBV10-3 and TRBJ1-5, with D tentatively TRBD1 (5 bases). V shed 0 bases and J shed 7 bases, with 10 bases lying between them. This CDR3 comprises 14 residues. Germline lookup yields CDR1 ENHRY and CDR2 SYGVKD. This CDR3 is CAISESGPEQPQHF. DNA of the CDR3: TGTGCCATCAGTGAGTCGGGGCCTGAACAGCCCCAGCATTTT.

The chain carries TRBV6-1 and TRBJ1-1; D might be TRBD1 (6 bases). CDR1 MNHNS and CDR2 SASEGT come from the germline V gene. Trimming removed 4 bases at V and 0 bases at J, with 9 bases between. CDR3 length equals 14 residues. The CDR3 bases are TGTGCCAGCAGTGTGGGACACATGAACACTGAAGCTTTCTTT. Protein sequence: CASSVGHMNTEAFF.

The chain recombines TRBV5-1 with TRBJ2-7, with TRBD1 as a possible D gene (5 bases). Trimming removed 4 bases from V and 12 bases from J, with 14 bases in between. The CDR3 is 11 residues long. CDR1 SGHRS and CDR2 YFSETQ come from the germline V gene. The CDR3 nucleotides read TGCGCCAGCAGCGCGACAGTTTCTCCGTACTTC. As protein: CASSATVSPYF.

The chain links TRBV4-1 to TRBJ2-7; TRBD2 might be the D (5 bases). The V and J ends lost 5 bases and 2 bases respectively, with 19 bases between them. Germline V CDR1 and CDR2: MGHRA, YSYEKL. The CDR3 sequence is 16 residues long. CDR3 sequence: CASSALDSWAAYEQYF. The CDR3 coding sequence is TGCGCCAGCAGCGCTCTGGACTCTTGGGCCGCCTACGAGCAGTACTTC.

The chain couples TRBV7-9 to TRBJ1-2; D possibly corresponds to TRBD1 (5 bases). Germline loops: CDR1 SEHNR, CDR2 FQNEAQ (reference sequence). V was pared by 3 bases and J by 8 bases, with 13 bases between. The CDR3 runs 13 residues. CDR3 nucleotides: TGTGCCAGCAGCTTGCAAGGGACTGAGGGCTACACCTTC. Its protein is CASSLQGTEGYTF.